This T cell receptor beta chain was profiled in a study of shared clonotypes between healthy human individuals. General study findings and limits: Sharing across four donors was highest in naive CD4 (around 5%) and lowest in memory CD8 (around 0.4%).

CDR3 length equals 16 residues. Trimming took off 4 bases at V and 3 bases at J, with 17 bases between the two ends. Germline V gene sequence: CDR1 MGHRA, CDR2 YSYEKL. Profiling relied on immunoSEQ multiplex PCR, and the TCRdb table lists in-frame clones only, not all of them. The sample lists about 1,900,000 clones, approximately 94% occurring once. Naive CD8 cells were CD45RO-negative, positively selected for CCR7, excluding terminally differentiated effector memory CD45RA+ cells. To note about this clone: Antigen: not known.

The sequencing sample was made of naive CD8+ T cells sorted from blood. The TCR sequence derives from a man aged 18 to 29 in good health. The gene calls are TRBV4-1 and TRBJ2-3; D may be TRBD1 or TRBD2 (5 bases each). This CDR3 reads CASSLGPPPGTDTQYF. The CDR3 bases are TGCGCCAGCAGCCTGGGACCCCCCCCAGGGACAGATACGCAGTATTTT.